Below, 8 T cell receptor beta chains from the same sample are listed, as sequenced in a study of beta chain features in type 1 diabetes. Overall study findings and caveats: People with Type 1 diabetes carried modestly yet significantly shorter TCRB CDR3s in all four CD4+ subsets.

These receptors' targets are unknown. Expressed TCRB transcripts were sequenced because the entire RNA isolate underwent reverse transcription. Only in-frame clones appear in the TCRdb table, and some are missing; sequencing was by immunoSEQ multiplex PCR. Altogether approximately 250,000 clones are present, approximately 16% being singletons, with the ten largest covering approximately 0.087%. Specimen: naive CD4+ T cells from blood. The receptor source for this set is a man in his thirties or forties with type 1 diabetes.

This clone was recorded a few times. This chain joins TRBV5-1 and TRBJ1-4; 10 bases match TRBD1. Per the germline V gene, CDR1 is SGHRS and CDR2 is YFSETQ. V lost 4 bases to trimming and J lost 7 bases; unmatched junction nucleotides: 13. The length of the CDR3 is 17 residues. Here the CDR3 reads CASSPGTGDLGAEKLFF. DNA for the CDR3: TGCGCCAGCAGCCCTGGGACAGGGGACTTGGGAGCTGAAAAACTGTTTTTT.

The chain carries TRBV7-9 and TRBJ2-1; the D call may be TRBD1 or TRBD2 (5 bases each). The V end lost 5 bases, the J end lost 0 bases, and 14 bases lay between the germline ends. The CDR3 totals 16 residues. The germline CDR1 and CDR2 sequences are SEHNR and FQNEAQ (reference sequence). The CDR3 spells CASSGGGSSSYNEQFF. DNA of the CDR3: TGTGCCAGCAGCGGGGGTGGCTCTAGCTCCTACAATGAGCAGTTCTTC.

This clone was picked up a small number of times. V is TRBV9 and J is TRBJ2-3; TRBD2 matches at 13 bases. Germline V CDR1 and CDR2: SGDLS, YYNGEE. CDR3 length: 16 amino acids. V gave up 1 base and J gave up 4 bases; unmatched junction bases: 3. In DNA form, the CDR3 reads TGTGCCAGCAGCGTACTACTAGCGGGAGGGTCAGATACGCAGTATTTT. Encoded protein: CASSVLLAGGSDTQYF.

This clone has just one count. The CDR3 region is CASSSRGDLGFYEQYF. The CDR3 bases are TGTGCCAGCAGCTCACGGGGGGACTTAGGTTTCTACGAGCAGTACTTC. This chain connects TRBV7-2 to TRBJ2-7; 7 bases align to TRBD2. J gave up 3 bases and V 4 bases, and 12 bases lay outside the gene matches. The V gene's germline CDR1 is SGHTA and CDR2 FQGNSA. The CDR3 runs to 16 residues.

This clone was seen a few times. The V and J genes are TRBV29-1 and TRBJ1-3, with 10 positions matching TRBD1. Germline assignment: CDR1 SQVTM and CDR2 ANQGSEA. J gave up 0 bases and V 7 bases, and 3 bases lay outside the gene matches. This CDR3 is 14 amino acids long. CDR3 loop: CSARTGGSGNTIYF. CDR3 nucleotides: TGCAGCGCTCGGACAGGGGGCTCTGGAAACACCATATATTTT.

This clone has only a few counts. The chain couples TRBV25-1 to TRBJ2-5; the match to TRBD1 covers 8 bases. The CDR3 is made up of 15 amino acids. V trimming: 5 bases; J trimming: 2 bases; junction bases outside the gene matches: 7. Per germline, CDR1 MGHDK and CDR2 SYGVNS. CDR3 protein: CASSPGTGYQETQYF. The DNA for the CDR3 is TGTGCCAGCAGTCCAGGGACAGGATATCAAGAGACCCAGTACTTC.

This chain connects TRBV25-1 to TRBJ2-1, with D possibly matching TRBD2 (6 bases). This CDR3 is built from 16 residues. Germline V gene sequence: CDR1 MGHDK, CDR2 SYGVNS. V was clipped by 6 bases and J by 2 bases, with 17 bases between them. The CDR3 reads CASRGPAREAYNEQFF. The CDR3 nucleotides are TGTGCCAGCAGAGGGCCAGCGAGGGAGGCCTACAATGAGCAGTTCTTC. The full variable domain, with the rest looked up from reference TRBV25-1 and TRBJ2-1, is EADIYQTPRYLVIGTGKKITLECSQTMGHDKMYWYQQDPGMELHLIHYSYGVNSTEKGDLSSESTVSRIRTEHFPLTLESARPSHTSQYLCASRGPAREAYNEQFFGPGTRLTVL.

The J gene is TRBJ2-3, the V gene TRBV28; D is undetermined. Trimming cost V 3 bases and J 9 bases, with 7 bases left between them. Germline loops: CDR1 MDHEN, CDR2 SYDVKM. This CDR3 contains 11 residues. The CDR3 sequence is CASSFGGTQYF. The CDR3 region has the DNA TGTGCCAGCAGTTTTGGTGGGACGCAGTATTTT.